This note documents a single TCR beta chain sequence. Its cognate antigen is unknown. Using immunoSEQ multiplex PCR, the repertoire was profiled, and TCRdb retains in-frame clones only, with some absent. Here the sample spans tens of thousands of clones, 75% to 90% being singletons. This specimen comes from a study of OX40 agonist ivuxolimab in advanced cancers. Background on the study: Patients in dose escalation had liver, melanoma, kidney or head and neck cancers. Anti-PD-1, anti-PD-L1 or anti-CTLA-4 therapy given earlier was allowed, and 40% had some. The study, taken as a whole, reports: Both CD4+ and CD8+ T cell populations in blood had undergone clonal expansion by week 6 at 0.1 to 3.0 mg/kg.

Germline loops: CDR1 SGHAT, CDR2 FQDESV (reference sequence). The V and J ends lost 5 bases and 10 bases, in that order; junction bases with no gene match: 13. The CDR3 is 16 residues long. The input for sequencing was CD4+ or CD8+ T cells sorted from blood, taken in a trial of the OX40 agonist ivuxolimab. The TCR comes from an adult with an advanced solid tumor such as melanoma, head and neck, liver or kidney cancer. This chain connects TRBV11-1 to TRBJ2-1, with 11 nucleotides matching TRBD2. CDR3 loop: CASSLRLAGIQSEQFF. The DNA for the CDR3 is TGTGCCAGCAGCCTACGACTAGCGGGGATACAATCAGAGCAGTTCTTC.